This TCR beta chain derives from a study of Ad26.COV2.S vaccination and SARS-CoV-2 variants. Turning to the study itself: Into the muscle, Ad26.COV2.S was dosed once or twice, 56 days apart.

The germline gives CDR1 SQVTM, CDR2 ANQGSEA. V lost 7 bases to trimming and J lost 7 bases, with 17 bases between them. This CDR3 contains 12 residues. Treatment described: around 19 received Ad26.COV2.S at low or high dose, single or two shots; about 5 received placebo; per-sample allocation not given. Sampling took place 63 days after the first vaccine or placebo injection. Whole-study findings and limits: Substantial response breadth was reportedly seen for spike-specific CD8+ and CD4+ T cells after vaccination.

Concerning this clone: Its antigen is as yet unknown.

Profiling relied on immunoSEQ multiplex PCR, and the TCRdb table lists in-frame clones only, not all of them. The repertoire includes 350,000 to 400,000 clones, 70% to 90% of them detected once, and approximately 3.7% sits in the top ten. The sequencing used peripheral blood, collected in a trial of Ad26.COV2.S vaccine versus placebo. This receptor was identified in a person between 18 and 65 years old who received the Ad26.COV2.S COVID-19 vaccine or a placebo. The rearrangement joins TRBV29-1 to TRBJ2-7; possibly TRBD1 or TRBD2 for D (5 bases each). The chain's CDR3 is CSAGTQAREQYF. Here the CDR3 DNA reads TGCAGCGCCGGGACCCAAGCAAGGGAGCAGTACTTC.